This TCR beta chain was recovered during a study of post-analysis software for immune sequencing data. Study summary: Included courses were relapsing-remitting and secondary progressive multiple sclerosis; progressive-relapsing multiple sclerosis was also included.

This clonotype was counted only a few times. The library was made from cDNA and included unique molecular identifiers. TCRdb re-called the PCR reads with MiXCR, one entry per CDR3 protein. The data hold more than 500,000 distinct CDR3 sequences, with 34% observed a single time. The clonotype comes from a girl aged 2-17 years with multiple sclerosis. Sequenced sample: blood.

CDR3 nucleotides: TGTGCCAGCAGGCCACCGGGACAGGGGGCCCATCAGCCCCAGCATTTT. Residues: CASRPPGQGAHQPQHF. This rearrangement joins TRBV6-2 or TRBV6-3 to TRBJ1-5; TRBD1 matches at 12 bases. Losses at the gene ends were 6 bases for V and 5 bases for J; bases not matched to a gene: 8. Germline CDR1 MNHEY, CDR2 SVGEGT. The CDR3 runs 16 residues.